This paragraph reports one T cell receptor (beta chain). This receptor's antigen is unknown. The record has no base qualities; no much larger clone is one base away. Trimming at the junction amounts to 5 bases on V and 2 bases on J, and the germline ends lie 11 bases apart. The CDR3 runs 14 residues from the cysteine to the phenylalanine. CDR3 DNA only is kept here, 42 bases in frame from base 1. Reading the germline V gene gives CDR1 MGHRA and CDR2 YSYEKL. These data come from a study of CD8 T cells in Susac syndrome (dated by TCRdb to the late 2010s). Background for the entire study: Whether CD8+ T cell activation and differentiation in Susac syndrome was antigen driven was tested using repertoire sequencing. What the work shows at the level of the full study, not this receptor alone: The TCR sequencing and HLA analysis was acknowledged to have included a relatively small number of individuals.

RNA was extracted using the RNeasy kit, and about 0.45 to 1 ug of the RNA was reverse transcribed with random hexamers. The immunoSEQ multiplex PCR assay, which covers 54 Vbeta and 13 Jbeta segments, was used to amplify TCR beta CDR3 regions. To correct PCR amplification bias, a synthetic template baseline was used for both primer optimization and computational correction. In the paper's pipeline: Reads were assigned to V, D and J genes according to IMGT and analyzed in immunoSEQ Analyzer, with only productive sequences retained. To calculate clonality, Shannon entropy was normalized by log2 of the number of productive unique sequences and then subtracted from one. For each patient and control, public and private clones were evaluated among the 100 most prevalent clones. A clone was defined as Susac-specific if it was absent from the healthy and MS cohorts, from around 960 published viral clones and from other ImmuneACCESS disease sequences. TCRdb trimmed the raw reads at Q25, called clones with MiXCR and kept productive beta chains. CDR3 protein sequences are deduplicated, and each keeps its most common genes and DNA. None of the V and J calls come from the authors' own analysis; TCRdb made them. The sample data list about 200,000 distinct CDR3 sequences, and 90% to 95% of these were observed just once. The ten largest clones represent just under 0.095% of the sample.

Peripheral blood CD8+ and CD4+ T cells from healthy donors, Susac syndrome patients and multiple sclerosis patients were profiled by high-throughput TCR beta sequencing. The multiple sclerosis controls were treatment-naive patients who had stable or active relapsing-remitting disease and met the revised McDonald criteria. Bulk CD8+ and CD4+ T cells were purified magnetically by negative isolation, whereas CD8+ TEMRA cells were enriched by FACS. Blood was drawn into EDTA tubes, processed within 24 hours, and PBMCs were isolated by density gradient centrifugation. PBMCs destined for TCR sequencing were cryopreserved in liquid nitrogen and later thawed in a 37 °C water bath. The sorted or isolated CD4+, CD8+ and CD8+ TEMRA cells had a purity of 90% or higher.

The clonotype originates from a human donor with multiple sclerosis. This chain joins TRBV4-1 to TRBJ2-3, with the D call perhaps TRBD1 or TRBD2, each one matching 5 bases. The sequenced material came from CD4+ T cells from PBMCs. The sequenced DNA is TGCGCCAGCAGCTATGGGGACGCCACAGATACGCAGTATTTT. It specifies CASSYGDATDTQYF.